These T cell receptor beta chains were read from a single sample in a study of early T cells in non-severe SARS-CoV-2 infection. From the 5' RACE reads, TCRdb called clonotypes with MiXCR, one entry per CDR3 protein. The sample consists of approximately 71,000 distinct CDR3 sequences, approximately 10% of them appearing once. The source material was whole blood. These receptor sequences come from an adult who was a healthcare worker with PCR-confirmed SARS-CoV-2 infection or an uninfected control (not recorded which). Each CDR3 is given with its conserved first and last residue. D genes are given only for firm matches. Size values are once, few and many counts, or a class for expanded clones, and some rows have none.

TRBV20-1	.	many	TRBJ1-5	CSARVSGAYSNQPQHF	TGCAGTGCTAGAGTTTCCGGGGCCTATTCCAATCAGCCCCAGCATTTT
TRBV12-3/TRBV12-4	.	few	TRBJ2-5	CASSHNRETQYF	TGTGCCAGCAGCCACAACAGGGAGACCCAGTACTTC
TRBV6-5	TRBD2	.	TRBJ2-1	CASSWTSGRRLNEQFF	TGTGCCAGCAGTTGGACTAGCGGGAGGCGGTTGAATGAGCAGTTCTTC
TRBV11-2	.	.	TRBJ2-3	CASSLPRSGGSTDTQYF	TGTGCCAGCAGCTTACCCAGGAGCGGAGGCAGCACAGATACGCAGTATTTT
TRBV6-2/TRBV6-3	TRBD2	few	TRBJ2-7	CASSSGTSGTLEQYF	TGTGCCAGCAGTTCCGGGACTAGCGGGACTCTCGAGCAGTACTTC
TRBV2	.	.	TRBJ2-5	CASTIRPSETQYF	TGTGCCAGCACCATTCGACCTTCGGAGACCCAGTACTTC
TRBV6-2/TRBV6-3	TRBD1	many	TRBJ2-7	CASSYPGTGTYEQYF	TGTGCCAGCAGTTACCCCGGGACAGGGACCTACGAGCAGTACTTC
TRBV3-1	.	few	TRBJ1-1	CASSQGSEAFF	TGTGCCAGCAGCCAAGGGTCTGAAGCTTTCTTT
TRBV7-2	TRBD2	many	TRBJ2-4	CASSPSGRRNIQYF	TGTGCCAGCAGCCCAAGCGGGAGGAGAAACATTCAGTACTTC
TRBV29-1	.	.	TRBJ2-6	CSTTGSGANVLTF	TGCAGCACAACAGGCTCTGGGGCCAACGTCCTGACTTTC
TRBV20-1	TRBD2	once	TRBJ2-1	CSTTSGKFYNEQFF	TGCAGTACTACTAGCGGGAAGTTCTACAATGAGCAGTTCTTC
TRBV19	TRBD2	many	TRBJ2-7	CASRPSGSYEQYF	TGTGCCAGTAGGCCTAGCGGGAGCTACGAGCAGTACTTC
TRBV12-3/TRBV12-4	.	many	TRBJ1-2	CASRKQTANYGYTF	TGTGCCAGCAGGAAACAGACAGCTAACTATGGCTACACCTTC
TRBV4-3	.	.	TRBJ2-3	CASSPSPGTYIDTQYF	TGCGCCAGCAGCCCTTCCCCAGGAACCTATATCGATACGCAGTATTTT
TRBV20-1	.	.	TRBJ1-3	CSAARTAGNTIYF	TGCAGTGCCGCTAGGACAGCTGGAAACACCATATATTTT
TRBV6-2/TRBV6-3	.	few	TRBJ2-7	CASNLAGLYEQYF	TGTGCCAGCAACCTAGCAGGGCTCTACGAGCAGTACTTC
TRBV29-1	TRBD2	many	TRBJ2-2	CSVPRAGANTGELFF	TGCAGCGTCCCCCGGGCGGGAGCGAACACCGGGGAGCTGTTTTTT
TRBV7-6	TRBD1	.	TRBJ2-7	CASSQGTGTTYEQYF	TGTGCCAGCAGCCAAGGGACAGGGACTACCTACGAGCAGTACTTC
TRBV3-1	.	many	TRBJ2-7	CASSQLEGYEQYF	TGTGCCAGCAGCCAACTAGAGGGATACGAGCAGTACTTC
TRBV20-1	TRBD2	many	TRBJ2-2	CSARSRGSFGGELFF	TGCAGTGCTAGATCTCGCGGGAGTTTTGGCGGGGAGCTGTTTTTT
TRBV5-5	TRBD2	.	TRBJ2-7	CASSNGLAPFEQYF	TGTGCCAGCAGCAATGGACTAGCCCCCTTCGAGCAGTACTTC
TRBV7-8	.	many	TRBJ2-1	CASSLSANNEQFF	TGTGCCAGCAGCTTATCAGCCAACAATGAGCAGTTCTTC
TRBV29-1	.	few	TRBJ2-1	CSAGDNEQFF	TGCAGCGCAGGGGACAATGAGCAGTTCTTC
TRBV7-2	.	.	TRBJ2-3	CANSLQADTDTQYF	TGTGCCAACAGCCTACAAGCGGACACAGATACGCAGTATTTT
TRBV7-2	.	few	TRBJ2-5	CASSWAGRETQYF	TGTGCCAGCAGTTGGGCAGGGAGGGAGACCCAGTACTTC
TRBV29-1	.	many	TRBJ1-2	CSVEKSRPSNYGYTF	TGCAGCGTGGAGAAGAGCAGACCTTCTAACTATGGCTACACCTTC
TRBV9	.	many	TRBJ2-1	CASGWAPNEQFF	TGTGCCAGCGGCTGGGCGCCCAATGAGCAGTTCTTC